In this sample, the clone carrying this TCR beta chain turned up many times. Germline V lookup: CDR1 LNHNV, CDR2 YYDKDF (reference sequence). The CDR3 is 13 residues long. Trimming pared 3 bases from V and 0 bases from J, leaving 5 bases between. The sample originates from a study of T cells in Graves' hyperthyroidism and ophthalmopathy. RNA transcripts provided the source from which TCR beta CDR3 regions were amplified. RT-PCR in the first round (using the HTBI primer set) targeted the TCR CDR3. From the multiplex PCR reads, TCRdb called clonotypes with MiXCR, one entry per CDR3 protein. Of about 290,000 distinct CDR3 sequences in the sample, approximately 13% were seen once.

The TCR was taken from a woman aged 40-49 years with Graves' hyperthyroidism. The chain joins TRBV15 to TRBJ1-1; D remains unclear. The sequencing input was blood. The CDR3 here is CATSSYLNTEAFF. In nucleotides, the CDR3 is TGTGCCACCAGCAGTTACCTGAACACTGAAGCTTTCTTT.